This T cell receptor beta chain came from a study of T cell repertoires in aging, cancer and after chemotherapy (dated by TCRdb to about 2019). Some background on the complete study: Donors were distributed across six age groups ranging from 30 or younger to 70 or older, with at least three individuals included per group. Paired pre- and post-chemotherapy samples in the hematological group came from chronic lymphocytic leukemia patients treated with fludarabine- or bendamustine-based regimens. The full dataset contained millions of TCR reads. To look at immunoaging and at how T cells reconstitute after chemotherapy, the study profiled TCR beta repertoires in peripheral blood from both healthy donors and cancer patients. Alongside 95 healthy donors serving as a reference group, the cohort included some 210 cancer patients, of whom some 90 had hematological cancers and more than 120 had solid cancers.

Comment on this clonotype: Its target antigen remains unknown. No per-base quality is available; no much larger clone lies one base away.

Multiplex touch-down PCR with a mixed TRB-A/B primer pool was used to amplify rearranged TRB sequences covering the V, D and J segments. Two consecutive PCR reactions with Phusion HS II polymerase added Illumina adapters and sample indices to the amplicons. The amplicons were purified from gel with the NucleoSpin Gel and PCR Clean-up kit and then assessed with Qubit and an Agilent 2100 Bioanalyzer. Sequencing of libraries was carried out on an Illumina MiSeq in 600-cycle, single-indexed, paired-end runs. The original pipeline was this. Processing of the TRB sequences was carried out with MiXCR versions 2.12 and 3.0.5. Each unique CDR3 nucleotide sequence counted as one clone, and only productive sequences with at least two reads were retained. The repertoire metrics were Shannon diversity, evenness, clonality (calculated as one minus evenness), and diversity profiles parameterized by alpha from 0 to 5. The IGoR algorithm was used to calculate generation probabilities of clones in the paired pre- and post-chemotherapy samples. In TCRdb, the public reads were trimmed at Q25 with fastp and aligned with MiXCR, with productive beta chains retained. Here each entry gathers all rows of one CDR3 protein and keeps the most common genes and DNA. TCRdb's processing, not the study's, gives the V and J calls here. The sample table holds about 6,600 distinct CDR3 sequences, of which about 26% were seen once. The ten largest clones represent about 72% of the sample.

TCR beta rearrangements were amplified from genomic DNA isolated from peripheral blood, not from sorted cells or RNA. On the study overall, not on this receptor specifically: Untreated patients with hematological or solid cancers showed significantly lower blood TCR diversity and higher clonality than age-matched healthy donors. It was noted by the authors that conclusions about immunological memory after chemotherapy cannot be drawn from the repertoire data. In healthy donors, the decline in TCR diversity with age was mainly explained by loss of richness, whereas in cancer patients loss of evenness was also found to contribute. In both cancer cohorts, median generation probability rose over the chemotherapy interval, which suggests that the repertoire was reconstituted through rebound thymic output. Lymphoid organ infiltration was present in the hematological cancer patients, and this infiltration may itself impair thymic emigration or the expansion of peripheral T cells.

Sequences were obtained from blood. This TCR derives from a human donor with a blood cancer. The donor label of this sample is uncertain.

The DNA sequence reads TGCGCCAGCAGCTTTTGGGGACGCCCGGGACGCACATATTCACCCCTCCACTTT. Translated, this is CASSFWGRPGRTYSPLHF. The chain was built from TRBV5-1 and TRBJ1-6; the D gene is perhaps TRBD1, from 5 matching bases. The CDR3 has 18 amino acids, counting the end cysteine and phenylalanine. The only DNA kept is the CDR3, 54 bases in frame from the first base. The germline V gene sets CDR1 to SGHRS and CDR2 to YFSETQ. V loses 2 bases, J loses 8 bases, and the germline ends lie 23 bases apart.